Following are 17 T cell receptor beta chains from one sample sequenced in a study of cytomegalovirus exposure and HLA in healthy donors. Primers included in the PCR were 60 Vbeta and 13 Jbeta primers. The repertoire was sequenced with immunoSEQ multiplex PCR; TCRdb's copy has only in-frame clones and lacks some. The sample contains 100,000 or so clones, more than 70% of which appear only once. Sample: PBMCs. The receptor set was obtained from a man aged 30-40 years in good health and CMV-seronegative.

CDR3: CATIGTGEPYEQYF. CDR3 bases: TGTGCCACTATAGGGACAGGTGAACCCTACGAGCAGTACTTC. The rearrangement joins TRBV6-5 to TRBJ2-7, with 8 bases that match TRBD1. This CDR3 is built from 14 residues. Germline CDR1 is MNHEY and CDR2 is SVGAGI. The V segment lost 10 bases and the J segment 2 bases; nucleotides outside the gene matches: 10.

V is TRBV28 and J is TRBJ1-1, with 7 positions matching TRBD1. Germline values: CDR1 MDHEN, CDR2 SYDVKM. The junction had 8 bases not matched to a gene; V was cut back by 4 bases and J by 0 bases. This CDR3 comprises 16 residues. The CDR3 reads CASSSPRGLLNTEAFF. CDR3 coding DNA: TGTGCCAGCAGTTCCCCGAGGGGGCTACTGAACACTGAAGCTTTCTTT. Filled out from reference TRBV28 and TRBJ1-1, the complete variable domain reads DVKVTQSSRYLVKRTGEKVFLECVQDMDHENMFWYRQDPGLGLRLIYFSYDVKMKEKGDIPEGYSVSREKKERFSLILESASTNQTSMYLCASSSPRGLLNTEAFFGQGTRLTVV.

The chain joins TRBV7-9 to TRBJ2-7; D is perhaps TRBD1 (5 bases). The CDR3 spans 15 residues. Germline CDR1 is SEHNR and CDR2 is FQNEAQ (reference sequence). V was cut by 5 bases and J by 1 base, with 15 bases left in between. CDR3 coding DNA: TGTGCCAGCAGCCCGGACATCCTCTTTTCCTACGAGCAGTACTTC. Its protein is CASSPDILFSYEQYF.

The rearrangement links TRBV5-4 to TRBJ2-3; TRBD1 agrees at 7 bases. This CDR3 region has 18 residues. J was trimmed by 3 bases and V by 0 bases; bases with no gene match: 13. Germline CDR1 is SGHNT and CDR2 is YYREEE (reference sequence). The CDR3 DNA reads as TGTGCCAGCAGCTTGGGACAGGGTCCCACCAGCAGGACAGATACGCAGTATTTT. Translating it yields CASSLGQGPTSRTDTQYF.

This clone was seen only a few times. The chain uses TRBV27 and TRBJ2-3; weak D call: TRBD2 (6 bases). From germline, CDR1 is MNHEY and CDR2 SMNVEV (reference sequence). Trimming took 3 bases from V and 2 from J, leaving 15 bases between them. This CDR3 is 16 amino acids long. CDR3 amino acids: CASSFVAGLLTDTQYF. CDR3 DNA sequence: TGTGCCAGCAGTTTTGTCGCGGGACTCCTCACAGATACGCAGTATTTT.

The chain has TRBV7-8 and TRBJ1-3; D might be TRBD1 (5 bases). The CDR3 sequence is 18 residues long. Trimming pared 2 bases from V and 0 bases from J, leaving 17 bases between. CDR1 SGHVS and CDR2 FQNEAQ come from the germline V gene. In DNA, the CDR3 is TGTGCCAGCAGCTTATTTTATGTTCGGGGGGACTCTGGAAACACCATATATTTT. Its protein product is CASSLFYVRGDSGNTIYF.

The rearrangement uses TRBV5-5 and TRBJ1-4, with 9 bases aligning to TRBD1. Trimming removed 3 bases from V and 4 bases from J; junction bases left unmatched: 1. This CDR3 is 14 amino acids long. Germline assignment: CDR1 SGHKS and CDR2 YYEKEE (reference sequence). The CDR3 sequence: CASSWDRDNEKLFF. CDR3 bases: TGTGCCAGCAGCTGGGACAGGGATAATGAAAAACTGTTTTTT.

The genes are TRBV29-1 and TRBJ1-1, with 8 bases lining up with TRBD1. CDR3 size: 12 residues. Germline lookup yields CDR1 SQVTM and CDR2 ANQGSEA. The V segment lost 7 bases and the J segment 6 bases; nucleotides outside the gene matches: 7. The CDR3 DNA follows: TGCAGCGCAGACAGGGGAGAGGCTGAAGCTTTCTTT. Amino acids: CSADRGEAEAFF.

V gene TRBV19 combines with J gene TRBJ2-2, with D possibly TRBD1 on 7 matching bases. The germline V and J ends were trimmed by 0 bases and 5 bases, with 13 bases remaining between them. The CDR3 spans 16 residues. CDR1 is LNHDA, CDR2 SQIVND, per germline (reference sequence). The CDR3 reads CASSIEGQGGTGELFF. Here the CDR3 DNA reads TGTGCCAGTAGTATAGAGGGGCAGGGGGGTACCGGGGAGCTGTTTTTT.

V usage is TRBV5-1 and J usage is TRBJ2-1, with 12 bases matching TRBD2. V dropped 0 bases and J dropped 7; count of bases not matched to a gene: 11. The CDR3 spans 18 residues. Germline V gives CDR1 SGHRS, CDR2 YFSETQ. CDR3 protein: CASSLERLAGASGNEQFF. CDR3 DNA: TGCGCCAGCAGCTTGGAACGACTAGCGGGGGCTTCGGGGAATGAGCAGTTCTTC.

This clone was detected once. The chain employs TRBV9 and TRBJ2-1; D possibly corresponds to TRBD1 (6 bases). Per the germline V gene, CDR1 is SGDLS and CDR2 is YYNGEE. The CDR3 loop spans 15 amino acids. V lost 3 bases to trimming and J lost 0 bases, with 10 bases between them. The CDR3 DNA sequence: TGTGCCAGCAGCGGCAGCAGGGGCTCCTACAATGAGCAGTTCTTC. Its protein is CASSGSRGSYNEQFF.

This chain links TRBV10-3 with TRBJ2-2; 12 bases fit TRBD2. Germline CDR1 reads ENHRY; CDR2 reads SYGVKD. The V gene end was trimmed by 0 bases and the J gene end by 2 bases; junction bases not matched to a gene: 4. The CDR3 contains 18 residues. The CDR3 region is CAISESRTSGANTGELFF. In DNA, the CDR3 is TGTGCCATCAGTGAGTCGAGGACTAGCGGGGCCAACACCGGGGAGCTGTTTTTT.

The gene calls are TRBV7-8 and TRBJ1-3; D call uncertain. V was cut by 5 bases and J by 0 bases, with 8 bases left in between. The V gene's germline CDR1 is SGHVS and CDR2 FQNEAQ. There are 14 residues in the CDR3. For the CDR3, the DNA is TGTGCCAGCAGCCCCCTGAGCTCTGGAAACACCATATATTTT. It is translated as CASSPLSSGNTIYF.

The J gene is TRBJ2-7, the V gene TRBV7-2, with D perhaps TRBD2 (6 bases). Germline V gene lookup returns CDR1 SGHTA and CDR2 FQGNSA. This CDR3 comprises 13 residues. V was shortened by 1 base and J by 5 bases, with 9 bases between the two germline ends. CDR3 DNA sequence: TGTGCCAGCAGCTTAGGTCGGGGGAACGAGCAGTACTTC. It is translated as CASSLGRGNEQYF.

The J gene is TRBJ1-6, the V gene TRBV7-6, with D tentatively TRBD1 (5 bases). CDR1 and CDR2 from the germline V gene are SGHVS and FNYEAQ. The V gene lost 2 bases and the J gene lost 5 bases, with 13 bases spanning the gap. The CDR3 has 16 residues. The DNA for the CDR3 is TGTGCCAGCAGCTTATCGGTAGACAGCAATAATTCACCCCTCCACTTT. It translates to CASSLSVDSNNSPLHF.

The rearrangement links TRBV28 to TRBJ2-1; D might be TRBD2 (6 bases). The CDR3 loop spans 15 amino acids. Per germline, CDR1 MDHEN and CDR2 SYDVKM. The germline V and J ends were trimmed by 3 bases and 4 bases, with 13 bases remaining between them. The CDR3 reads CASSFGGTEYNEQFF. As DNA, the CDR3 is TGTGCCAGCAGTTTTGGAGGGACCGAGTACAATGAGCAGTTCTTC.

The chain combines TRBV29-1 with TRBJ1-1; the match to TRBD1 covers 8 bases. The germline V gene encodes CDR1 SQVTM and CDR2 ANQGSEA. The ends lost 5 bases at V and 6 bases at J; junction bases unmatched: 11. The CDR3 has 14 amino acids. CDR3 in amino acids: CSVPRTGRYAEAFF. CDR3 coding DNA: TGCAGCGTTCCCAGGACAGGGCGCTACGCTGAAGCTTTCTTT.